This T cell receptor beta chain was found in a study of OX40 agonist ivuxolimab in advanced cancers. Germline assignment: CDR1 MNHNS and CDR2 SASEGT. This CDR3 is 13 amino acids long. The ends were cut back, 2 bases at V and 1 base at J, with 5 bases in the middle. Study conclusions and caveats: More expanded clones were found, on average, in CD8+ than in CD4+ T cells.

A word on this clone: Its antigen remains unknown.

Sequencing was performed with immunoSEQ multiplex PCR; in TCRdb, only in-frame clones are kept and a portion is missing. The sample includes about 110,000 clones, approximately 90% of them seen just once. This sequence originates from an adult with an advanced solid tumor such as melanoma, head and neck, liver or kidney cancer. The starting material was CD4+ or CD8+ T cells sorted from blood, obtained in a trial of the OX40 agonist ivuxolimab. The V gene is TRBV6-1, the J gene TRBJ1-1; D is undetermined. The CDR3, as DNA: TGTGCCAGCAGTGAATTGGGGAACACTGAAGCTTTCTTT. This codes for CASSELGNTEAFF.